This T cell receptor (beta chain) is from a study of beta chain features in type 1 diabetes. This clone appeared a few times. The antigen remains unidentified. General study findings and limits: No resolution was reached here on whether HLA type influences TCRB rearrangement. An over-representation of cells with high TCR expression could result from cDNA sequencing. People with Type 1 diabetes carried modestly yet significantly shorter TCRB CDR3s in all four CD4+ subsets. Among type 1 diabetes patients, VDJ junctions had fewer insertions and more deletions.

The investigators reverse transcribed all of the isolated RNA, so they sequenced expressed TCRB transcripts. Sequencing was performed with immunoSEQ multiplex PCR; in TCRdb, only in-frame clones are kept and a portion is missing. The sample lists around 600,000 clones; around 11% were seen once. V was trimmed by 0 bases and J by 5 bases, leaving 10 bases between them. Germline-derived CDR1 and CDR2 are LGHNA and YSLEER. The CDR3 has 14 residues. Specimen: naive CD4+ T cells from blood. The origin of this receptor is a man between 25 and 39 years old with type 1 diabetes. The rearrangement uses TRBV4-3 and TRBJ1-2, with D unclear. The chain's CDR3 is CASSQDHGRYGYTF. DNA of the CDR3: TGCGCCAGCAGCCAAGATCACGGAAGATATGGCTACACCTTC.